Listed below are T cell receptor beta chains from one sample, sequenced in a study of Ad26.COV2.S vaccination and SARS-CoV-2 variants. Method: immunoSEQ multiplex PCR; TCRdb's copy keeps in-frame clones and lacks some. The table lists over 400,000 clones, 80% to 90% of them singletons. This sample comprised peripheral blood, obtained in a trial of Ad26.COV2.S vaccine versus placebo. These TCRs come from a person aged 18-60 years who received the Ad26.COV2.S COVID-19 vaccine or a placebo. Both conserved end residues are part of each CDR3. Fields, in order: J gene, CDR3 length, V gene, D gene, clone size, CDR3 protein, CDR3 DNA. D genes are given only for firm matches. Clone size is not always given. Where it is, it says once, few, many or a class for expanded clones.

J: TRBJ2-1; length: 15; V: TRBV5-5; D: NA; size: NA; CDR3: CASSLSGPVYNEQFF; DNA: TGTGCCAGCAGCTTGTCCGGGCCAGTCTACAATGAGCAGTTCTTC
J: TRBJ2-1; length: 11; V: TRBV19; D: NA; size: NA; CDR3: CATLGYAEQFF; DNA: TGTGCCACTTTGGGGTACGCTGAGCAGTTCTTC
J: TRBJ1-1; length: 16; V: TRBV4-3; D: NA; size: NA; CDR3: CASSQDHGPGTYEAFF; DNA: TGCGCCAGCAGCCAAGATCACGGGCCTGGGACTTATGAAGCTTTCTTT
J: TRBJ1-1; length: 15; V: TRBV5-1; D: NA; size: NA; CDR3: CASSLVAGLNTEAFF; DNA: TGCGCCAGCAGCTTAGTTGCCGGATTGAACACTGAAGCTTTCTTT
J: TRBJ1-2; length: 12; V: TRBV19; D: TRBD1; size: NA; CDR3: CASRGQPGGYTF; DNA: TGTGCCAGTAGGGGACAGCCCGGCGGCTACACCTTC
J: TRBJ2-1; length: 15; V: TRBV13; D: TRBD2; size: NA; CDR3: CASSSLAGGLNEQFF; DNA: TGTGCCAGCAGCTCGTTAGCGGGGGGGCTGAATGAGCAGTTCTTC
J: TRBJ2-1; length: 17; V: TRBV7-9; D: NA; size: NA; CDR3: CASSQPGPDRTYNEQFF; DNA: TGTGCCAGCAGCCAGCCAGGGCCGGATAGGACCTACAATGAGCAGTTCTTC
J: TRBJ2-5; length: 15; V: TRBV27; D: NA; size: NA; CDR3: CASSLFGGWEETQYF; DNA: TGTGCCAGCAGTTTATTCGGGGGCTGGGAAGAGACCCAGTACTTC
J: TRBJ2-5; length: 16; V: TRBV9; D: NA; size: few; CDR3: CASSVGPVAAQETQYF; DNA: TGTGCCAGCAGCGTAGGCCCGGTGGCAGCCCAAGAGACCCAGTACTTC
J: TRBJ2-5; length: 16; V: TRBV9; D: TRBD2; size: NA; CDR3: CASSVGGAGPEGTQYF; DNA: TGTGCCAGCAGCGTAGGGGGAGCGGGGCCCGAAGGGACCCAGTACTTC
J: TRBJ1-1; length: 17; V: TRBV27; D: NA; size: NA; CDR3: CASSRRTGTGLSAEAFF; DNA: TGTGCCAGCAGTCGGAGAACCGGGACGGGGTTGTCGGCTGAAGCTTTCTTT